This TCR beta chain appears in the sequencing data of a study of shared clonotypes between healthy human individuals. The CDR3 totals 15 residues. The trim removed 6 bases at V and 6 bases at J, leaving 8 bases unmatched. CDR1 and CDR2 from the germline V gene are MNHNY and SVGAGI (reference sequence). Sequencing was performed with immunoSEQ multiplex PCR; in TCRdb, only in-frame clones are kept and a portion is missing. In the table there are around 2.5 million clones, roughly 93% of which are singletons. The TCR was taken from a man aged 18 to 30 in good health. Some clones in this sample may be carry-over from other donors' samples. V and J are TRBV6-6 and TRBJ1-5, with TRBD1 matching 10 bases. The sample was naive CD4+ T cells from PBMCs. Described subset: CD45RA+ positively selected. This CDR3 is CASSQMTGGGQPQHF. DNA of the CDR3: TGTGCCAGCAGCCAAATGACAGGGGGCGGTCAGCCCCAGCATTTT.